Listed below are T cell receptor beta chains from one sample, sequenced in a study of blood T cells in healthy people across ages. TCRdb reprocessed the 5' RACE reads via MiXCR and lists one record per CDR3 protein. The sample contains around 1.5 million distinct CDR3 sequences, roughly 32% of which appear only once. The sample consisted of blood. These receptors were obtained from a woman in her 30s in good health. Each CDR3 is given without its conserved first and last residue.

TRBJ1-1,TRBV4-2,ASSHTGDNTEAF
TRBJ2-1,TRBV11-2,ASSLGPRGVVSTQF
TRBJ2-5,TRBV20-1,SPQREGQETQY
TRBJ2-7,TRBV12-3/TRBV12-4,ASGAHEQY
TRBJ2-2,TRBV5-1,ASSLPSGPYTGELF
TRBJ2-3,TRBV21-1,ASIGGLDTDTQY
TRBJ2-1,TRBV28,ASSFGPPREQF
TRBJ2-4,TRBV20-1,SARLAGGKNIQY
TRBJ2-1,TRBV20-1,SATPGGRDGQF
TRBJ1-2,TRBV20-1,SASPAQGRTYGYT
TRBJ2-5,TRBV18,ASSPQITGQGETQY
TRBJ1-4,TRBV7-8,ASSIRDRGFAGEKLF
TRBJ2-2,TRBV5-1,ASSTRTSSGELF
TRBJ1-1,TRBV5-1,ASSPMGVPEAF
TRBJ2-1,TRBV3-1,ASSPDTMLQF
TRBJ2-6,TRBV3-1,ASSQGQGNGANVLT
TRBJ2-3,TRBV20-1,SARVGSSSGDTQY
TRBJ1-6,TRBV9,ASSVEYCWAKVHSYNSPLH
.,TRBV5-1,ASSYSGPRGETQY
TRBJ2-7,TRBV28,ASSFGQGEIEQY
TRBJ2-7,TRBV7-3,ASSLCTFTLTEFHEQY
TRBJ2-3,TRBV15,ATSRFPGQGADTQY
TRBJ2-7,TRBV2,ASEETRSLGSYEQY
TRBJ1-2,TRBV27,ASSLGGQGRGYT
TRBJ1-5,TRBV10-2,ASSAGKIGQPQH
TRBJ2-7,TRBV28,ASSWGLAAEHSLEQY
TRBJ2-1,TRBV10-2,ASSESSGSNEQF
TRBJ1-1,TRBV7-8,ASSLTGRPEAF